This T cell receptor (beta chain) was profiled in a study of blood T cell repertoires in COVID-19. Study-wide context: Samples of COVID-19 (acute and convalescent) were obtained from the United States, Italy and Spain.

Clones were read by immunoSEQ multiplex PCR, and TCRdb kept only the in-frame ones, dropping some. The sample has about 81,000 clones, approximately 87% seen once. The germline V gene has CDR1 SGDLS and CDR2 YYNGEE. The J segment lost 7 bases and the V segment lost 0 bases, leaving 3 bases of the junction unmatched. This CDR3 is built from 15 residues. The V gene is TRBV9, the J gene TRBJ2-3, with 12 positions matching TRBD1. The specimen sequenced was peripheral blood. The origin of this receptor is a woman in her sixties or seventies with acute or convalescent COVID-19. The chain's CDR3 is CASSVAGQGAYTQYF. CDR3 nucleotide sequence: TGTGCCAGCAGCGTAGCGGGACAGGGGGCCTATACGCAGTATTTT.